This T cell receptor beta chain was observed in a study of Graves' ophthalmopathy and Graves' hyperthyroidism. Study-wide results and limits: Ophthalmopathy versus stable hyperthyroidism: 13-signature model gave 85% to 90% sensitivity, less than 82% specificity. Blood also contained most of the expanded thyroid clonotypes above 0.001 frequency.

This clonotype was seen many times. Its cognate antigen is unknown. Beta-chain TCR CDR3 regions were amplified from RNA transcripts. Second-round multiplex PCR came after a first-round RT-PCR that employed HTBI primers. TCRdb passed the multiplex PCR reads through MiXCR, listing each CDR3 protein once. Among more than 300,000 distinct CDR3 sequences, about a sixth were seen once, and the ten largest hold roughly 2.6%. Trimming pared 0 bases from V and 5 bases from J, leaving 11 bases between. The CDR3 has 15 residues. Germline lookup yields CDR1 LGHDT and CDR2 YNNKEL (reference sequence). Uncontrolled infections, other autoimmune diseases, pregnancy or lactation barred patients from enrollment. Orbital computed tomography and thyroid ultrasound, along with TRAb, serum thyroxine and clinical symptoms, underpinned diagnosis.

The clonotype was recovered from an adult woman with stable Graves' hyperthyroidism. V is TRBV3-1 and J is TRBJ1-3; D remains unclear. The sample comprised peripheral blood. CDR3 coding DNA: TGTGCCAGCAGCCAAGATGTCGGGCAGCGAAACACCATATATTTT. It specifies CASSQDVGQRNTIYF.